This T cell receptor (beta chain) was sequenced for a study of T cells in Graves' hyperthyroidism and ophthalmopathy. Findings and limits, study-wide: Stable hyperthyroidism was told apart from ophthalmopathy by a model built on 13 V-J features. The model identified upcoming ophthalmopathy a median approximately six months ahead of onset.

Template material for amplifying TCR beta CDR3 regions consisted of RNA transcripts. TCR CDR3 underwent first-round RT-PCR with the HTBI primer set. TCRdb reprocessed the multiplex PCR reads via MiXCR and lists one record per CDR3 protein. This table holds 500,000 to 600,000 distinct CDR3 sequences, roughly 17% found once. As concerns this clonotype: Antigen: not known.

V dropped 0 bases and J dropped 3 bases, with 18 bases sitting between them. The germline V gene has CDR1 SQVTM and CDR2 ANQGSEA. The CDR3 spans 16 residues. Source material: blood. The chain couples TRBV29-1 to TRBJ2-7, with a tentative D call TRBD1 (6 bases). The clonotype was recovered from a woman aged 18-35 years with Graves' hyperthyroidism. The CDR3 bases are TGCAGCGTTGAAGATCGAACCTTGGGACACCTCTACGAGCAGTACTTC. Amino acid sequence: CSVEDRTLGHLYEQYF.